In its sample, the clone carrying this T cell receptor beta chain was seen a few times. Germline CDR1 SNHLY, CDR2 FYNNEI. The CDR3 loop spans 14 amino acids. Trimming pared 6 bases from V and 5 bases from J, leaving 16 bases between. The entry originates in a study of T-cell memory formation after mild COVID-19. TCRdb itself ran the 5' RACE reads through MiXCR, one entry per CDR3 protein. In the table there are 100,000 or so distinct CDR3 sequences, around 10% of which are singletons. This receptor was obtained from a man younger than 30 who had mild COVID-19 (a few samples of this study predate the infection). Cell type and time point are not known. Sequencing input: PBMCs or a T cell subset sorted from them (not recorded which). This chain links TRBV2 with TRBJ1-2, with D unclear. Here the CDR3 reads CASSADAFPYGYTF. Here the CDR3 DNA reads TGTGCCAGCAGCGCCGACGCCTTTCCTTATGGCTACACCTTC.